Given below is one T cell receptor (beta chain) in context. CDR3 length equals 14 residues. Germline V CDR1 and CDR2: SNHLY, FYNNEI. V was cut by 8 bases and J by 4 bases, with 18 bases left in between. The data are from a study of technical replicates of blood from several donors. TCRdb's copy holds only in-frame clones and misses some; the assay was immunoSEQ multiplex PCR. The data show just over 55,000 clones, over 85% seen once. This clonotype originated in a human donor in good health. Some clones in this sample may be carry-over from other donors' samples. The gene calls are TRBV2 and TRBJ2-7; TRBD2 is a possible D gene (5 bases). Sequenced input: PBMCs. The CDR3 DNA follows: TGTGCCAGCGTCGAGGGCTCAAGTCTTTACGAGCAGTACTTC. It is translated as CASVEGSSLYEQYF.